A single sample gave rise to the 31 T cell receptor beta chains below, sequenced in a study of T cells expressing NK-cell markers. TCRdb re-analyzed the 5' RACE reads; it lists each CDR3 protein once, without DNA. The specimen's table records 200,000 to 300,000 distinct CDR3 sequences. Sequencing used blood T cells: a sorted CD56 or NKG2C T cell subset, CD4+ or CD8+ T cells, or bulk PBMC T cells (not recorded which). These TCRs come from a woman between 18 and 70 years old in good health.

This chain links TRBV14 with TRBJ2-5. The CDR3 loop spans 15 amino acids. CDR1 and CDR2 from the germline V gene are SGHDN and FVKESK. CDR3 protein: CASSLGDSIQETQYF.

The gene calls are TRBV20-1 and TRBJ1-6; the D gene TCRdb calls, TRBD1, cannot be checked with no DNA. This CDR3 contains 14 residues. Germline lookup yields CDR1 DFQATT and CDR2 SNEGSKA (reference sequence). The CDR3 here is CSAPRDRGTSPLHF.

The CDR3 loop is CASRRGGSGADTQYF. The rearrangement links TRBV28 to TRBJ2-3; TCRdb gives TRBD2 as the D gene, but with no DNA this cannot be confirmed. CDR1 is MDHEN and CDR2 is SYDVKM in the germline V gene. The CDR3 runs to 15 residues.

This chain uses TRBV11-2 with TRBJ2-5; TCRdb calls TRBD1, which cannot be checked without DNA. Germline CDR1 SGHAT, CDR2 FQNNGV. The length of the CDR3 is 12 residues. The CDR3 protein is CASSPPLGDQYF.

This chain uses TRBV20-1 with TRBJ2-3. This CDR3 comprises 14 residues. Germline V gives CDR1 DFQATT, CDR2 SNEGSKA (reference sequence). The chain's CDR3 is CSAPRGGSTDTQYF.

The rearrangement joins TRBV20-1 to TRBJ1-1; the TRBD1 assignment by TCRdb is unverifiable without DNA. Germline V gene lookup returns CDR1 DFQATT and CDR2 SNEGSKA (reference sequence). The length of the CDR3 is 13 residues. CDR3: CSAPTGLHTEAFF.

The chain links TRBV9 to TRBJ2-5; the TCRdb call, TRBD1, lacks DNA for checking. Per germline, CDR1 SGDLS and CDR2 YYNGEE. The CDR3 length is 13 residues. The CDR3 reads CASSVGPGETQYF.

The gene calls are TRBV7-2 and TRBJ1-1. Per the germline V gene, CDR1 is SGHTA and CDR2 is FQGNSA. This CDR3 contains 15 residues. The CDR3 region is CASSPGGRGNTEAFF.

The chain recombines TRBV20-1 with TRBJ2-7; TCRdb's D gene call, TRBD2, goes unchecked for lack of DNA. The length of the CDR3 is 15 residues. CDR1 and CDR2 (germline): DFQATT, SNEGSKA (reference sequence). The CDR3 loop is CSADDRSGNPNEQYF.

The CDR3 region is CASTPRGRFTDTQYF. The J gene is TRBJ2-3, the V gene TRBV5-6; TCRdb designates TRBD1, a call that cannot be tested without DNA. Germline values: CDR1 SGHDT, CDR2 YYEEEE. The CDR3 runs to 15 residues.

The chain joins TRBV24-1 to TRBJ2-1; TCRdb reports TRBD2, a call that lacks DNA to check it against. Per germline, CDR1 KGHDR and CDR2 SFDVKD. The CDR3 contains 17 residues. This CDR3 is CATSDPARGPSYNEQFF.

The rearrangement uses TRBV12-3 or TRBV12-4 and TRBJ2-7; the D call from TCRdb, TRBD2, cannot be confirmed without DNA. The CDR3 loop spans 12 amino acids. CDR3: CASSLREYEQYF.

The CDR3 protein is CASSTPRSRTEAFF. This chain joins TRBV12-3 or TRBV12-4 and TRBJ1-1. The CDR3 has 14 residues.

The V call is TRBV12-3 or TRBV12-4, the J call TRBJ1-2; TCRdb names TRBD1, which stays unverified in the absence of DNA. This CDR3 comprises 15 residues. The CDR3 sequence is CASSTTGARRYGYTF.

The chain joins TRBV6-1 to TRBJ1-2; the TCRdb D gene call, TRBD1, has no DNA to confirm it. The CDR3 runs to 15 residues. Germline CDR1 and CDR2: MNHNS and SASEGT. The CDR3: CASSQTGGSNYGYTF.

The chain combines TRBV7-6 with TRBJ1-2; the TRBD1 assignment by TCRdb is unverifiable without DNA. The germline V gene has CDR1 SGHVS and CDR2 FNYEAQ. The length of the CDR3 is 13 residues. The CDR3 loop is CASSLAGEVGYTF.

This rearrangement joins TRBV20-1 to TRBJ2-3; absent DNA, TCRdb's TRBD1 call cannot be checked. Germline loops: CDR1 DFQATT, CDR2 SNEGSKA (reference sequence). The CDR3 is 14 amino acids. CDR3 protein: CSAKWQGGLDTQYF.

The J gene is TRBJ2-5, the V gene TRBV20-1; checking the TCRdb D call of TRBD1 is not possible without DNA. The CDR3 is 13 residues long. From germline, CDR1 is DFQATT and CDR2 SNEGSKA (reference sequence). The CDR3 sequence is CSAQGRQGQTQYF.

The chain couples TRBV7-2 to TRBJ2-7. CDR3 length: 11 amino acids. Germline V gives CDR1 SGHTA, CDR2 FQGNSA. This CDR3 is CASSKTYEQYF.

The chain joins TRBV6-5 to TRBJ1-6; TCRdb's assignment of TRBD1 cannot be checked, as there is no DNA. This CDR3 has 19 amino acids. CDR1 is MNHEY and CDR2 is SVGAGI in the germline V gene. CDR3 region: CASSYSAGAGSSYNSPLHF.

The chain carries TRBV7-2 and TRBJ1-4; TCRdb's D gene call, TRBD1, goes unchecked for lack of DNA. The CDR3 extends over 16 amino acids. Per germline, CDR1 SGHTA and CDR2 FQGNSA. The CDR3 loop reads CASRTTGTPTNEKLFF.

CDR3: CASSLDGTILDTQYF. The rearrangement uses TRBV7-2 and TRBJ2-3; the D call from TCRdb, TRBD2, cannot be confirmed without DNA. This CDR3 region has 15 residues. Germline V gene sequence: CDR1 SGHTA, CDR2 FQGNSA.

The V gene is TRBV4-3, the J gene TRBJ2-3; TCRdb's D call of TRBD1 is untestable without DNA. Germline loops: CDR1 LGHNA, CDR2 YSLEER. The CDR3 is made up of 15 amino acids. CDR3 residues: CASSRGQGDTDTQYF.

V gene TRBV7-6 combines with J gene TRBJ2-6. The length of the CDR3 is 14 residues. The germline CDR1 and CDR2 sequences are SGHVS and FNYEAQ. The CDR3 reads CASSPRKGANVLTF. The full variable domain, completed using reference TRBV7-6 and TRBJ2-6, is GAGVSQSPRYKVTKRGQDVALRCDPISGHVSLYWYRQALGQGPEFLTYFNYEAQQDKSGLPNDRFSAERPEGSISTLTIQRTEQRDSAMYRCASSPRKGANVLTFGAGSRLTVL.

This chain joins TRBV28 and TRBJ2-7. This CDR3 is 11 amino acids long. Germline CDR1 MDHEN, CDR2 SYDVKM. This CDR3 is CASGVFHEQYF. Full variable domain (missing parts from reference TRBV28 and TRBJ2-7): DVKVTQSSRYLVKRTGEKVFLECVQDMDHENMFWYRQDPGLGLRLIYFSYDVKMKEKGDIPEGYSVSREKKERFSLILESASTNQTSMYLCASGVFHEQYFGPGTRLTVT.

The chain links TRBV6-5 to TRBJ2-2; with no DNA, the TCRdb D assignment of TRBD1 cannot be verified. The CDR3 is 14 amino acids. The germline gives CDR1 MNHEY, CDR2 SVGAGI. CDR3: CASSYIGGAGELFF.

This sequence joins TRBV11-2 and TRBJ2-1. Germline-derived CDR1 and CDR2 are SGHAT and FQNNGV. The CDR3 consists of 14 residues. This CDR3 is CASSLATGYNEQFF. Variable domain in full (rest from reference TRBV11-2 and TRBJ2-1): EAGVAQSPRYKIIEKRQSVAFWCNPISGHATLYWYQQILGQGPKLLIQFQNNGVVDDSQLPKDRFSAERLKGVDSTLKIQPAKLEDSAVYLCASSLATGYNEQFFGPGTRLTVL.

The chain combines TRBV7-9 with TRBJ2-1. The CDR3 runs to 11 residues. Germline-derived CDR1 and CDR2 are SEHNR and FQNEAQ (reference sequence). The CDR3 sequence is CASSPPEEQFF.

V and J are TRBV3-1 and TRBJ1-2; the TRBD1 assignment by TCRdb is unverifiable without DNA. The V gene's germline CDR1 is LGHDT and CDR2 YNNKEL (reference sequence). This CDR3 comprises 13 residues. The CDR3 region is CASSPRGYYGYTF.

The chain's CDR3 is CASSLDQGETQYF. The chain recombines TRBV7-7 with TRBJ2-5; TCRdb calls TRBD1, which cannot be checked without DNA. The V gene's germline CDR1 is SSHAT and CDR2 FNYEAQ (reference sequence). The CDR3 is 13 amino acids.

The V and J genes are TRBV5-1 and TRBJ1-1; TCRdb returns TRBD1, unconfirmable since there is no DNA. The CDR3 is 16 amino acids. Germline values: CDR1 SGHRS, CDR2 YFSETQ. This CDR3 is CASSPMAGAENTEAFF. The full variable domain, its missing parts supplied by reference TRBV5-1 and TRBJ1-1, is KAGVTQTPRYLIKTRGQQVTLSCSPISGHRSVSWYQQTPGQGLQFLFEYFSETQRNKGNFPGRFSGRQFSNSRSEMNVSTLELGDSALYLCASSPMAGAENTEAFFGQGTRLTVV.